What follows is one T cell receptor beta chain and its context. V was pared by 3 bases and J by 8 bases, with 15 bases between. This CDR3 has 15 amino acids. Germline V gene data show CDR1 as SGHDT and CDR2 as YYEEEE. The data stem from a study of blood T cell repertoires in COVID-19. Produced via immunoSEQ multiplex PCR; TCRdb's table is partial and in-frame only. The sample shows 120,000 to 150,000 clones, around four fifths of them seen only once. The chain recombines TRBV5-6 with TRBJ2-6; D is possibly TRBD2 (6 bases). What was sequenced was peripheral blood. The clonotype was recovered from a woman aged 40 to 49 with active or convalescent COVID-19. The CDR3 protein is CASSSEGTRSNVLTF. CDR3 nucleotide sequence: TGTGCCAGCAGCTCGGAGGGGACCCGATCCAACGTCCTGACTTTC.